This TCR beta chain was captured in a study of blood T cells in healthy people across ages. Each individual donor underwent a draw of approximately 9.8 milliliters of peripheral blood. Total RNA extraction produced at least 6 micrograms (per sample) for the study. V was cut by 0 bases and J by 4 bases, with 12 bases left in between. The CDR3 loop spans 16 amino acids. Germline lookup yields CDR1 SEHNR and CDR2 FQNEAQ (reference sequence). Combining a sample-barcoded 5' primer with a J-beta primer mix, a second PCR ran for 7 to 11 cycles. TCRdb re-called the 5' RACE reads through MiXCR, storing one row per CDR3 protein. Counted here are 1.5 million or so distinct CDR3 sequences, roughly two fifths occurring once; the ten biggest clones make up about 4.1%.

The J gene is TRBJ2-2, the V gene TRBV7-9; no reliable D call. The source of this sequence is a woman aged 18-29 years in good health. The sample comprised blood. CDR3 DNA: TGTGCCAGCAGCTTAGCGCTAAGAGTACCCACCGGGGAGCTGTTTTTT. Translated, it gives CASSLALRVPTGELFF.